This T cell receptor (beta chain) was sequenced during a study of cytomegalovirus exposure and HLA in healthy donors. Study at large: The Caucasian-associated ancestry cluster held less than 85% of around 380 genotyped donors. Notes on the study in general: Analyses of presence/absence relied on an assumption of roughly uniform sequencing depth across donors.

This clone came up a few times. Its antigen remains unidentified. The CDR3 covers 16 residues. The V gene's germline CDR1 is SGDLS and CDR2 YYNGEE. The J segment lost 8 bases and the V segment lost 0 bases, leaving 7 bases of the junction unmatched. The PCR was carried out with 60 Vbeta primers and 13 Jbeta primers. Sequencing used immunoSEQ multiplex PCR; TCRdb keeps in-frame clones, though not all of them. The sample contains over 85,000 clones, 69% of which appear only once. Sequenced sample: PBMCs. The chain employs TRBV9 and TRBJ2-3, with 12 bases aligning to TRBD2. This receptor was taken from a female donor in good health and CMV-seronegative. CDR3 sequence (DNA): TGTGCCAGCAGCGTAGGGGGGGGACTAGCGGGTGCTACGCAGTATTTT. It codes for CASSVGGGLAGATQYF.